The T cell receptor (beta chain) under discussion was sequenced for a study of identical twins. Study-wide points: Models underestimated how often monozygotic twins shared out-of-frame TCR alpha. Conclusions came from cross-sectional statistical analysis, not from following the same donors.

This clonotype was detected only a few times. Its antigen is unidentified. Germline V gives CDR1 SQVTM, CDR2 ANQGSEA. Deletions cut 2 bases from V and 0 bases from J, with 11 bases between. CDR3 length: 14 amino acids. TCRdb ran MiXCR on the 5' RACE reads and lists one entry per CDR3 protein. The sample contains fewer than 800,000 distinct CDR3 sequences, under 8.5% of which appear only once. This same sample was also taken into another study, of yellow fever vaccine responses in identical twins.

V gene TRBV29-1 combines with J gene TRBJ2-7; possibly TRBD2 for D (5 bases). The sequenced sample was PBMCs. The clonotype comes from a woman aged 18 to 35 in good health. The CDR3 region is CSVETADSSYEQYF. The CDR3 bases are TGCAGCGTTGAAACAGCGGATAGCTCCTACGAGCAGTACTTC.